The source of this TCR beta chain is a study of T cells in Graves' hyperthyroidism and ophthalmopathy. Study results and caveats: Among thyroid clonotypes expanded above 0.001, most also appeared in blood. A model of 13 V-J features distinguished ophthalmopathy from stable hyperthyroidism.

Notes on this clonotype: The antigen is unknown.

Looked up from germline, CDR1 is SGHTA and CDR2 is FQGNSA. J was trimmed by 0 bases and V by 5 bases; bases with no gene match: 9. The CDR3 extends over 17 amino acids. Exclusions: uncontrolled infection, other autoimmune disease, pregnancy, lactation. For the diagnoses, clinical symptoms, serum thyroxine and TRAb, thyroid ultrasound and orbital computed tomography were used. What was amplified from RNA transcripts were TCR beta CDR3 regions. The HTBI primer set served for first-round RT-PCR of the TCR CDR3. A single record per CDR3 protein comes from TCRdb applying MiXCR to the multiplex PCR reads. This sample carries roughly 500,000 distinct CDR3 sequences, around 14% of them seen once, and the ten largest clones take around 5.4%.

The V and J genes are TRBV7-2 and TRBJ1-3; 8 bases match TRBD1. The sequenced sample consisted of blood. The clonotype comes from a woman in her thirties with Graves' hyperthyroidism that later progressed to Graves' ophthalmopathy. The CDR3 spells CASSARGQAYSGNTIYF. CDR3 bases: TGTGCCAGCAGCGCCAGGGGACAGGCGTACTCTGGAAACACCATATATTTT. Together with reference TRBV7-2 and TRBJ1-3, the CDR3 gives the full variable domain: GAGVSQSPSNKVTEKGKDVELRCDPISGHTALYWYRQSLGQGLEFLIYFQGNSAPDKSGLPSDRFSAERTGGSVSTLTIQRTQQEDSAVYLCASSARGQAYSGNTIYFGEGSWLTVV.